Sequencing of this TCR beta chain was carried out in a study of T cells in tumors after PD-1 blockade. This clone has a handful of counts. Germline V gene data show CDR1 as LNHDA and CDR2 as SQIVND (reference sequence). V was pared by 5 bases and J by 2 bases, with 13 bases between. This CDR3 has 15 residues. Profiled with immunoSEQ multiplex PCR; TCRdb holds only in-frame clones, not every one. This table holds 32,000 or so clones, just under 80% found once. The chain is built from TRBV19 and TRBJ1-3; D gene unclear. The sample in question was PBMCs, obtained before anti-PD-1 treatment. This clonotype originated in a human donor with basal cell carcinoma. The CDR3 spells CASSFGFPPGNTIYF. The CDR3 bases are TGTGCCAGTAGTTTCGGATTTCCGCCTGGAAACACCATATATTTT.